This is a list of T cell receptor beta chains from one sample in a study of T cells in Graves' hyperthyroidism and ophthalmopathy. TCRdb passed the multiplex PCR reads through MiXCR, listing each CDR3 protein once. The sample yields some 550,000 distinct CDR3 sequences, more than 15% seen once. The sample comprised blood. These receptors all come from a woman aged 40 to 50 with Graves' ophthalmopathy. Both conserved end residues are part of each CDR3. The order of the fields is V gene, J gene, clone size, CDR3 protein. Size tells how often a clone was seen (once, few, many) or the class of an expanded clone, and some rows leave it out.

TRBV12-3/TRBV12-4	TRBJ1-6	many	CASSFVDENSPLHF
TRBV19	TRBJ2-1	NA	CASSITHTGGNEQFF
TRBV20-1	TRBJ2-2	many	CSARPSGRAMAGELFF
TRBV20-1	TRBJ2-7	few	CSARGTPTSLYEQYF
TRBV7-9	TRBJ2-3	many	CASKASSTDTQYF
TRBV4-1	TRBJ2-7	NA	CASSQDWAPPYEQYF
TRBV6-5	TRBJ2-5	few	CASSYSFFQGRTQYF
TRBV6-4	TRBJ1-6	NA	CASSELGVQGSPLHF
TRBV30	TRBJ2-2	many	CAWSVAGTGELFF
TRBV12-3/TRBV12-4	TRBJ1-1	NA	CASNLRGARTEAFF
TRBV10-3	TRBJ1-5	NA	CASGGVDQPQHF
TRBV12-3/TRBV12-4	TRBJ1-1	few	CASRVGVATEAFF
TRBV6-1	TRBJ1-2	NA	CASSYAELYGYTF
TRBV19	TRBJ1-1	few	CASSTHMDTEAFF
TRBV20-1	TRBJ2-1	many	CSARLSGGAYEQFF
TRBV6-1	TRBJ2-1	NA	CASSETIVVGFEQFF
TRBV28	TRBJ2-6	NA	CASEKGGSGANVLAF
TRBV3-1	TRBJ2-5	many	CASSYTGTGRQETQYF
TRBV30	TRBJ2-3	many	CAWSVGGGTDTQYF
TRBV6-6	TRBJ2-6	NA	CASSYSTLAGLSGANVLTF
TRBV28	TRBJ1-5	many	CASSQTGLGNQPQHF
TRBV20-1	TRBJ2-3	many	CSARGFLGDTQYF